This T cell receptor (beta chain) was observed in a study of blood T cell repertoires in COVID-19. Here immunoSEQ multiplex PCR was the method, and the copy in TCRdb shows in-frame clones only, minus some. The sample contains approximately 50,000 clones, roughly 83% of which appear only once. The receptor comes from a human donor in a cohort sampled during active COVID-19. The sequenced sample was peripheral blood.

The CDR3 DNA is TGTGCCAGCAGAACCAGATACGGGGGGAACACTGAAGCTTTCTTT. This sequence encodes CASRTRYGGNTEAFF. This sequence joins TRBV6-5 and TRBJ1-1; D perhaps matches TRBD1 (5 bases). Per germline, CDR1 MNHEY and CDR2 SVGAGI. V gave up 6 bases and J gave up 1 base, with 15 bases separating them. The CDR3 runs to 15 residues.